The rows below give T cell receptor beta chains drawn from one sample of a study of response to subunit inactivated influenza vaccine. MiXCR, applied by TCRdb to the RT-PCR reads, yields one record per CDR3 protein. The sample lists approximately 520,000 distinct CDR3 sequences, 25% occurring once. The source material was CD4+ T cells sorted from PBMCs, sampled around 5 days after vaccination. Source of these receptors: a man aged 50-60 years who received an inactivated influenza vaccine. Each CDR3 is given with its conserved first and last residue. D genes are given only for firm matches. Size values are once, few and many counts, or a class for expanded clones, and some rows have none.

clone_size,j_call,v_call,d_call,cdr3_nt,cdr3_aa
few,TRBJ2-7,TRBV4-2,.,TGTGCCAGCAGCCCGGGCCCACGGGGGCAGGGGTACGAGCAGTACTTC,CASSPGPRGQGYEQYF
few,TRBJ2-3,TRBV5-5,.,TGTGCCAGCACCCTTGGAGGGGAAGATACGCAGTATTTT,CASTLGGEDTQYF
few,TRBJ1-1,TRBV29-1,.,TGCAGCGTTTCAGATGGTTACACTGAAGCTTTCTTT,CSVSDGYTEAFF
.,TRBJ1-1,TRBV6-2/TRBV6-3,.,TGTGCCAGCAGTTACCTTAGACCGGGCTCGAACACTGAAGCTTTCTTT,CASSYLRPGSNTEAFF
.,TRBJ1-2,TRBV9,TRBD1,TGTGCCAGCAGCCCACGGACAGGCCTTCCAAGTGGCTACACCTTC,CASSPRTGLPSGYTF
few,TRBJ2-1,TRBV7-2,TRBD2,TGTGCCAGCAGCTTAGTCGGGACTAGCGGGGGGGCGAATGAGCAGTTCTTC,CASSLVGTSGGANEQFF
few,TRBJ2-7,TRBV27,.,TGTGCCAGCAGTCCCGGGCGGGGAACCTACGAGCAGTACTTC,CASSPGRGTYEQYF
.,TRBJ2-7,TRBV25-1,TRBD2,TGTGCCAGCACCGGCGGGGGGTCCTACGAGCAGTACTTC,CASTGGGSYEQYF
.,TRBJ1-3,TRBV7-8,.,TGTGCCAGCAGCCCCTTTACAGGGCGGAACTCTGGAAACACCATATATTTT,CASSPFTGRNSGNTIYF
few,TRBJ2-2,TRBV20-1,.,TGCAGTGCTAAGAATGACACCGGGGAGCTGTTTTTT,CSAKNDTGELFF
many,TRBJ1-1,TRBV12-3/TRBV12-4,.,TGTGCCAGCAGTTTAAGGGGGATGAACACTGAAGCTTTCTTT,CASSLRGMNTEAFF
.,TRBJ2-7,TRBV20-1,.,TGCAGTGCTAGACGGGAGATCCGCGGGCAGTACTTC,CSARREIRGQYF
.,TRBJ1-5,TRBV28,.,TGTGCCAGCAGCGCGAACTTTCAGCCCCAGCATTTT,CASSANFQPQHF